This T cell receptor (beta chain) was profiled in a study of blood T cell repertoires in COVID-19. Germline lookup yields CDR1 MNHNS and CDR2 SASEGT. This CDR3 spans 15 amino acids. V was cut by 3 bases and J by 5 bases, with 13 bases left in between. In terms of age and location, participants ranged from about 18 to 95 years and lived in approximately 24 US areas. As handled by the study authors: Counts of nucleated cells, estimated from reference gene primer amplification, were obtained. Only in-frame clones appear in the TCRdb table, and some are missing; sequencing was by immunoSEQ multiplex PCR. V and J calls and clone size are as listed in that table; D and trimming were resolved from the DNA. The repertoire holds about 300,000 clones, with 85% to 90% as singletons.

The sequence was obtained from a man aged 30 to 45 who had recovered from COVID-19. Sequencing was performed on PBMCs or T cells enriched from blood (not recorded which). This chain uses TRBV6-1 with TRBJ1-4; D uncertain. The CDR3 protein is CASSESLAGNEKLFF. CDR3 DNA: TGTGCCAGCAGTGAGTCCCTGGCAGGAAATGAAAAACTGTTTTTT.